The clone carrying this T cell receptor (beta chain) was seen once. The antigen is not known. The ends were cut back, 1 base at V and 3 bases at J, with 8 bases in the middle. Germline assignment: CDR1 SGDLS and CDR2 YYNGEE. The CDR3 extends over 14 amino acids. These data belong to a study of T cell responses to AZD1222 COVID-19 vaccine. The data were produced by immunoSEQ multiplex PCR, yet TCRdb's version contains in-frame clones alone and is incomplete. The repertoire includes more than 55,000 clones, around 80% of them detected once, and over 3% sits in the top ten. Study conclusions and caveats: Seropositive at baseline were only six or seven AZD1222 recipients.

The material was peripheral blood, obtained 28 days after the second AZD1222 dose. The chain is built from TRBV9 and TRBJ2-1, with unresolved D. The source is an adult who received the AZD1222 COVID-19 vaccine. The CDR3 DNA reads TGTGCCAGCAGCGTAAGTCTACACTACAATGAGCAGTTCTTC. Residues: CASSVSLHYNEQFF.